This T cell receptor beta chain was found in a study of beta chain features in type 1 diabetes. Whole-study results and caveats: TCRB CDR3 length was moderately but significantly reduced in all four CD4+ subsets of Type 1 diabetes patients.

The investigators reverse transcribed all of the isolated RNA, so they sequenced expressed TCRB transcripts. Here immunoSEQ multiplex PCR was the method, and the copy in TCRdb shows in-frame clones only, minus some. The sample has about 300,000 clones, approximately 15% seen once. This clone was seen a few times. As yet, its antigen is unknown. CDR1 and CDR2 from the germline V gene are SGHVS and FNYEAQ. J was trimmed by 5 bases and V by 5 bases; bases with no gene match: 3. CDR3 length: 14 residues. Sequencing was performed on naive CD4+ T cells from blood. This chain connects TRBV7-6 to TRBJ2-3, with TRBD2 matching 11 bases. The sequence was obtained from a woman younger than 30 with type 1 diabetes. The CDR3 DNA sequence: TGTGCCAGCAGCCTACTAGCGGGAGAAGATACGCAGTATTTT. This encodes CASSLLAGEDTQYF.